This record covers a single T cell receptor beta chain. The target antigen is unknown. This sample is part of a study of spatial heterogeneity in lung cancer. Overall study context: Sequenced follow-up PBMC samples came a median of about two years after resection, where available.

Germline CDR1 reads GTSNPN; CDR2 reads SVGIG (reference sequence). V lost 0 bases to trimming and J lost 9 bases, with 15 bases between them. CDR3 size: 15 residues. TCRdb independently ran MiXCR on the 5' RACE reads; one entry per CDR3 protein. The sample carries nearly 95,000 distinct CDR3 sequences, roughly 19% recorded once. Findings and caveats of the study: The appearance of ubiquitous expanded tumor TCRs in blood was greater at resection than follow-up.

Regarding time point: blood at routine non-recurrence follow-up after resection. Unsorted whole RNA of tumor, nontumor lung or frozen PBMC was sequenced. The material was PBMCs, obtained at follow-up. This chain connects TRBV30 to TRBJ1-6, with D uncertain. The source of this sequence is a male donor with early-stage non-small cell lung cancer. In DNA, the CDR3 is TGTGCCTGGAGTGTATGGGAGGGCCGGAGTTCACCCCTCCACTTT. Protein sequence: CAWSVWEGRSSPLHF.